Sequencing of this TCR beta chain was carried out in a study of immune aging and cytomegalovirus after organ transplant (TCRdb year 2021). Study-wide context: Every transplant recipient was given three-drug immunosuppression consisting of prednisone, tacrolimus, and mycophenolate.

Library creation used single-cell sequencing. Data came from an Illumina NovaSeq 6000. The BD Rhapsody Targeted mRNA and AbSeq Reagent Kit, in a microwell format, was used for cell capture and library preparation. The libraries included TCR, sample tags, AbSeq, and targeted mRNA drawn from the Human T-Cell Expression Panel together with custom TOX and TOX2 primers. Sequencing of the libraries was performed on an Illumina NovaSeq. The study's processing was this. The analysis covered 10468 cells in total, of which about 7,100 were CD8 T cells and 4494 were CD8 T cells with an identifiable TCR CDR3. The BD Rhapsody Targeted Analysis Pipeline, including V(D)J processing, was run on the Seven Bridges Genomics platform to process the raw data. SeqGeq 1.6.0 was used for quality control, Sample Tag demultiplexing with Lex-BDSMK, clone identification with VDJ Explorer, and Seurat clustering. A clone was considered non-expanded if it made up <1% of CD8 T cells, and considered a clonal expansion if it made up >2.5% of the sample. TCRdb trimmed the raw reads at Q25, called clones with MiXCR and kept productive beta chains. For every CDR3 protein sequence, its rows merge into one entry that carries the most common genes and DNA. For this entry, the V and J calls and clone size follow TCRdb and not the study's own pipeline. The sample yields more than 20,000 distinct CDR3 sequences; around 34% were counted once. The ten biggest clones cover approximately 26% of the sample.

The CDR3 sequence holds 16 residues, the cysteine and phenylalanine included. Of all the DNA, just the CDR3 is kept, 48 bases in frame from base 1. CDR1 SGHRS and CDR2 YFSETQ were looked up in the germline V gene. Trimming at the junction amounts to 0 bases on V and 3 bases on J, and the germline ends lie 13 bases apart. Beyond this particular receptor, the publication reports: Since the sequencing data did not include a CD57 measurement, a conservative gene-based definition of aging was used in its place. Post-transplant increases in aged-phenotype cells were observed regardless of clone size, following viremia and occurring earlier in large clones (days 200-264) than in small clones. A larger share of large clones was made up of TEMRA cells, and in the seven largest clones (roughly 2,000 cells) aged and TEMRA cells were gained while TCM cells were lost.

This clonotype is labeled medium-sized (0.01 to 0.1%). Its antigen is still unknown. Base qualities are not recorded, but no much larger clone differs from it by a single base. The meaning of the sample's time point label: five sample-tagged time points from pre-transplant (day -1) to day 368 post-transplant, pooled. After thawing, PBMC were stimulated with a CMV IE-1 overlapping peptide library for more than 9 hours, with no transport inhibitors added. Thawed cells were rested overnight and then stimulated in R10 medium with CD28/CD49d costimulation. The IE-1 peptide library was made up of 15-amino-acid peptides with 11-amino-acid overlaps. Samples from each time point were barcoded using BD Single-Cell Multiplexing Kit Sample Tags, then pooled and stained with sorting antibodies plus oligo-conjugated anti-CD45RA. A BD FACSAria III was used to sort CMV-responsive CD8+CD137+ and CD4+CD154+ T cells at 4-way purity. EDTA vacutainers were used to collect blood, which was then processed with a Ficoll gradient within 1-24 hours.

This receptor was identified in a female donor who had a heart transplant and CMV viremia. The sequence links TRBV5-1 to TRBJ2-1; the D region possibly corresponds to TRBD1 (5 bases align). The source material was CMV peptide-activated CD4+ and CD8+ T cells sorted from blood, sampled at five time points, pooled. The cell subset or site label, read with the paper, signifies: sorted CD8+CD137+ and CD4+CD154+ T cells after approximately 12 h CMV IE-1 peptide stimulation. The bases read TGCGCCAGCAGCTTGGATGGACACGGCGGCTACAATGAGCAGTTCTTC. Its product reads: CASSLDGHGGYNEQFF.